This is a list of T cell receptor beta chains from one sample in a study of CD8+CD57+ T cells in acquired aplastic anemia. TCRdb itself ran the reads through MiXCR, one entry per CDR3 protein. The sample comprises 220,000 or so distinct CDR3 sequences, about 62% of which are singletons, and around 58% rests with the top ten. Sequenced: sorted CD4+, CD8+, or CD8+CD57+ T cells (not recorded which) from PBMCs. These receptors came from a human donor with aplastic anemia. CDR3s leave out the opening cysteine and the closing phenylalanine or tryptophan. Fields, in order: V gene, J gene, CDR3 length, CDR3 protein.

v_gene: TRBV14; j_gene: TRBJ2-7; len: 14; CDR3aa: ASSPISSGRWDEQY
v_gene: TRBV29-1; j_gene: TRBJ2-3; len: 12; CDR3aa: SAGLAGGRDTQY
v_gene: TRBV5-1; j_gene: TRBJ2-3; len: 10; CDR3aa: ASQEGRDTQY
v_gene: TRBV20-1; j_gene: TRBJ2-3; len: 11; CDR3aa: SAETGWGDTQY
v_gene: TRBV5-6; j_gene: TRBJ2-3; len: 13; CDR3aa: ASSLPGGGTDTQY
v_gene: TRBV10-3; j_gene: TRBJ2-2; len: 13; CDR3aa: AISRTTAETGELF
v_gene: TRBV30; j_gene: TRBJ2-5; len: 11; CDR3aa: AWSGVAGETQY
v_gene: TRBV6-5; j_gene: TRBJ1-5; len: 12; CDR3aa: ASRENRSNQPQH
v_gene: TRBV7-3; j_gene: TRBJ2-1; len: 13; CDR3aa: ASSLTTGAYNEQF
v_gene: TRBV10-3; j_gene: TRBJ2-2; len: 11; CDR3aa: ATLTGGTGELF
v_gene: TRBV10-3; j_gene: TRBJ1-6; len: 12; CDR3aa: AIKEGQNNSPLH
v_gene: TRBV5-6; j_gene: TRBJ2-1; len: 11; CDR3aa: ASSLPGVDEQF
v_gene: TRBV7-7; j_gene: TRBJ2-5; len: 14; CDR3aa: ASSQLTAGVGETQY
v_gene: TRBV20-1; j_gene: TRBJ1-1; len: 12; CDR3aa: SATQGTLNTEAF
v_gene: TRBV6-5; j_gene: TRBJ1-5; len: 12; CDR3aa: ASSYHAKDQPQH
v_gene: TRBV5-5; j_gene: TRBJ2-1; len: 14; CDR3aa: ASSLAAGGHLGEQF
v_gene: TRBV7-3; j_gene: TRBJ2-7; len: 10; CDR3aa: ANGGTSYEQY
v_gene: TRBV5-1; j_gene: TRBJ1-6; len: 12; CDR3aa: ASSLAHEGSPLH
v_gene: TRBV10-2; j_gene: TRBJ2-7; len: 13; CDR3aa: ASSSRAAGSYEQY
v_gene: TRBV20-1; j_gene: TRBJ2-3; len: 12; CDR3aa: SARTGGSTDTQY
v_gene: TRBV20-1; j_gene: TRBJ2-7; len: 11; CDR3aa: SARDSLSYEQY
v_gene: TRBV2; j_gene: TRBJ2-5; len: 13; CDR3aa: ASRSRGGFTETQY
v_gene: TRBV2; j_gene: TRBJ2-7; len: 11; CDR3aa: ASAGQGRYEQY
v_gene: TRBV2; j_gene: TRBJ1-6; len: 12; CDR3aa: ASKDRGQNSPLH